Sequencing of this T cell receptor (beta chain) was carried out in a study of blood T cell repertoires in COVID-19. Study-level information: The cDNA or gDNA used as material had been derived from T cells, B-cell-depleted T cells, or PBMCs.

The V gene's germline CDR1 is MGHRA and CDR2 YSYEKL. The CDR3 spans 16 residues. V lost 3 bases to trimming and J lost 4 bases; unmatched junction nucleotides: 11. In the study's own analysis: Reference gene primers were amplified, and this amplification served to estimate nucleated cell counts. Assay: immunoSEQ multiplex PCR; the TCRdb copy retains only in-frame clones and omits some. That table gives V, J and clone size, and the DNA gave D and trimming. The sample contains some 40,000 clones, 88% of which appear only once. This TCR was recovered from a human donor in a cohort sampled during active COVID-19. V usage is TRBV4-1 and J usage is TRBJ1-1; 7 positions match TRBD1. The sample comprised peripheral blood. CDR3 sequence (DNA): TGCGCCAGCAGCCAGGGACAGTGGGGCTTTAGCACTGAAGCTTTCTTT. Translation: CASSQGQWGFSTEAFF.